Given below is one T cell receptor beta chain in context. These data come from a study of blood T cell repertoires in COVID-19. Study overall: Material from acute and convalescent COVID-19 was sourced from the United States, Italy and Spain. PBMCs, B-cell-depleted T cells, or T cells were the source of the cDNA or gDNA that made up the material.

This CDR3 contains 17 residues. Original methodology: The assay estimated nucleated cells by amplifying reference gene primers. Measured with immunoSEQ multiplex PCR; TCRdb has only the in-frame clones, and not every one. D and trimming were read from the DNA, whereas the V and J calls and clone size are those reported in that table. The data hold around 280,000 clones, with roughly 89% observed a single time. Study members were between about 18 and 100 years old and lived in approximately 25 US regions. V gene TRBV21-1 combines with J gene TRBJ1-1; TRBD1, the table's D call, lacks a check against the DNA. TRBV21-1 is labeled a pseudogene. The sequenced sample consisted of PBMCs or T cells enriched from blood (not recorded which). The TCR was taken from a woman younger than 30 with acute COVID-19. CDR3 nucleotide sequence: TGTGCCAGCAGCAAACGGGGATTCCACAGGGCCGGGACTGAAGCTTTCTTT. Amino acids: CASSKRGFHRAGTEAFF.